These T cell receptor beta chains were read from a single sample in a study of T cells in Graves' hyperthyroidism and ophthalmopathy. TCRdb passed the multiplex PCR reads through MiXCR, listing each CDR3 protein once. The sample records about 640,000 distinct CDR3 sequences, about 20% being singletons. Sample: blood. The receptors originated from a man aged 30-40 years with Graves' ophthalmopathy. CDR3s include the opening cysteine and the closing phenylalanine or tryptophan. D genes are given only for firm matches. Expanded clones are given a class, and other clones once, few, many or no size at all.

len	d_gene	j_gene	abundance	v_gene	CDR3nt	CDR3aa
18	-	TRBJ2-4	-	TRBV6-5	TGTGCCAGCAGTTACTCTTACGTCGGGTCTGTAGCCAAAAACATTCAGTACTTC	CASSYSYVGSVAKNIQYF
15	TRBD2	TRBJ2-5	many	TRBV11-2	TGTGCCAGCAGCTTAACAGCGGGAGTAAAAGAGACCCAGTACTTC	CASSLTAGVKETQYF
14	-	TRBJ2-7	few	TRBV7-9	TGTGCCAGCAGCTTAGACGCTTATAGCTACGAGCAGTACTTC	CASSLDAYSYEQYF
13	-	TRBJ2-5	many	TRBV5-1	TGCGCCAGCAGGGAGCAGAGTCAAGAGACCCAGTACTTC	CASREQSQETQYF
16	-	TRBJ1-1	many	TRBV5-1	TGCGCCAGCAGCTTGGGGCAGACCAGGTTGAACACTGAAGCTTTCTTT	CASSLGQTRLNTEAFF
11	-	TRBJ2-2	few	TRBV7-2	TGTGCCAGCACCCGAATCGGGGAGCTGTTTTTT	CASTRIGELFF
16	TRBD2	TRBJ2-7	-	TRBV25-1	TGTGCCAGCAGTGAAATGTACGGGAGGGCCTTAGTCGAGCAGTACTTC	CASSEMYGRALVEQYF
13	TRBD1	TRBJ1-1	many	TRBV6-1	TGTGCCAGCACCCCAAGGGGGCGAGGTGAAGCTTTCTTT	CASTPRGRGEAFF
17	-	TRBJ2-1	-	TRBV20-1	TGCAGTGCTAGAGAAAAGTACGTGGGAGCCTCCTACAATGAGCAGTTCTTC	CSAREKYVGASYNEQFF
16	TRBD1	TRBJ2-5	few	TRBV7-9	TGTGCCAGCAGCTCCCCGACAGGGAAGGGGCGAGAGACCCAGTACTTC	CASSSPTGKGRETQYF
19	TRBD1	TRBJ2-1	many	TRBV28	TGTGCCAGCAGTTTCCCCCGACAGGGGGCGACCCCACGGGGCGATGAGCAGTTCTTC	CASSFPRQGATPRGDEQFF
14	TRBD1	TRBJ1-1	few	TRBV4-2	TGTGCCAGCAGCCTAAGGGGGCGCCCTAATGAAGCTTTCTTT	CASSLRGRPNEAFF
15	-	TRBJ1-1	many	TRBV20-1	TGCAGTGCTAGAGATTGGGACTTTTCGAACACTGAAGCTTTCTTT	CSARDWDFSNTEAFF
15	-	TRBJ1-1	many	TRBV28	TGTGCCAGCAGCTCCCCCCCGACAGGGAACACTGAAGCTTTCTTT	CASSSPPTGNTEAFF
13	TRBD1	TRBJ1-6	many	TRBV30	TGTGCCTGGAGTCTACCGGGACAGGCGCCCCTCCACTTT	CAWSLPGQAPLHF
14	-	TRBJ2-2	-	TRBV11-1	TGTGCCAGCAGCACTGGGACTTGGACCGGGGAGCTGTTTTTT	CASSTGTWTGELFF
14	-	TRBJ2-5	few	TRBV4-1	TGCGCCAGCAGCCAAGTCCCTAGTCAAGAGACCCAGTACTTC	CASSQVPSQETQYF
13	-	TRBJ2-7	few	TRBV20-1	TGCAGTGCTAGTACAGGGTTCTCCTACGAGCAGTACTTC	CSASTGFSYEQYF
13	-	TRBJ2-2	-	TRBV7-2	TGTGCCAGCAGCGTTTTCGACGAAGGGGAGCTGTTTTTT	CASSVFDEGELFF
12	-	TRBJ1-5	few	TRBV5-1	TGCGCCAGCAGCCCAAACGGTCAGCCCCAGCATTTT	CASSPNGQPQHF
16	TRBD2	TRBJ2-7	many	TRBV11-2	TGTGCCAGCAGCTTAGATTTAGCGGGAGGGCCACACGAGCAGTACTTC	CASSLDLAGGPHEQYF
15	-	TRBJ2-1	-	TRBV7-8	TGTGCCAGCAGCTCCGGGCAGGCAGGGTGGGATGAGCAGTTCTTC	CASSSGQAGWDEQFF
17	-	TRBJ2-1	many	TRBV11-1	TGTGCCAGCAGCTTAGAGCCCCTCAGGGTCGCCTACAATGAGCAGTTCTTC	CASSLEPLRVAYNEQFF
16	-	TRBJ2-2	few	TRBV12-3/TRBV12-4	TGTGCCAGCAGTTTACGGCCGGCAGCGAACACCGGGGAGCTGTTTTTT	CASSLRPAANTGELFF
14	TRBD2	TRBJ2-7	few	TRBV7-2	TGTGCCAGCAGGAGAACTAGCGGAAAATACGAGCAGTACTTC	CASRRTSGKYEQYF
15	-	TRBJ1-5	few	TRBV12-3/TRBV12-4	TGTGCCAGCAGTCGGACAGTTTATAGCAATCAGCCCCAGCATTTT	CASSRTVYSNQPQHF
18	TRBD1	TRBJ1-5	few	TRBV5-1	TGCGCCAGCAGCCAGGGCCCCATGGACAGGGGGCTTGGTCAGCCCCAGCATTTT	CASSQGPMDRGLGQPQHF
15	-	TRBJ2-1	-	TRBV28	TGTGCCAGCAGTGGAGACGGAGGAAAATACAATGAGCAGTTCTTC	CASSGDGGKYNEQFF
15	TRBD2	TRBJ2-1	-	TRBV7-9	TGTGCCAGCAGCGAAATGAGCGGGGCCCTCGGGGAGCAGTTCTTC	CASSEMSGALGEQFF
15	TRBD1	TRBJ2-3	many	TRBV2	TGTGCCAGCAGCGCGGGACAGGTTAGCACAGATACGCAGTATTTT	CASSAGQVSTDTQYF
17	TRBD2	TRBJ2-1	few	TRBV15	TGTGCCACCAGCAGAGATCGGGGTCTAGCGGGAGCGGGTGAGCAGTTCTTC	CATSRDRGLAGAGEQFF
16	TRBD2	TRBJ2-7	-	TRBV4-1	TGCGCCAGCAGCCTTCAGATAGCGGGAGGTTCCTACGAGCAGTACTTC	CASSLQIAGGSYEQYF
13	-	TRBJ1-2	many	TRBV11-2	TGTGCCAGCAGCAGCCGGACAGACTATGGCTACACCTTC	CASSSRTDYGYTF
15	-	TRBJ1-1	few	TRBV5-1	TGCGCCAGCAGCCCGCCAGGGGTGGTGGACACTGAAGCTTTCTTT	CASSPPGVVDTEAFF
14	-	TRBJ2-7	-	TRBV27	TGTGCCAGCAGTTTGAGACAGTATTCTTTCGAGCGGTACTTC	CASSLRQYSFERYF
13	-	TRBJ1-4	few	TRBV4-3	TGCGCCAGCAGCCACAGGCTTAATGAAAAACTGTTTTTT	CASSHRLNEKLFF
17	TRBD2	TRBJ2-5	many	TRBV11-2	TGTGCCAGCAGCTTAATGGGGACTAGCGGGGTGCGGGGGACCCAGTACTTC	CASSLMGTSGVRGTQYF
15	TRBD2	TRBJ2-1	many	TRBV3-1	TGTGCCAGCAGCTCGCGGACTAGCGGCAACAATGAGCAGTTCTTC	CASSSRTSGNNEQFF
14	-	TRBJ2-7	many	TRBV5-6	TGTGCCAGCAGCTTGGGAGTAGAGGGTTACGAGCAGTACTTC	CASSLGVEGYEQYF
12	-	TRBJ1-2	few	TRBV19	TGTGCCAGTAGTATCCCCTCCGGTGGCTACACCTTC	CASSIPSGGYTF
16	-	TRBJ1-3	-	TRBV11-1	TGTGCCAGCAGCCCAACCGGGACGGACTCTGGAAACACCATATATTTT	CASSPTGTDSGNTIYF
16	TRBD2	TRBJ2-1	many	TRBV5-1	TGCGCCAGCAGCTTGGGCGGACTAGCGGGTCCCAATGAGCAGTTCTTC	CASSLGGLAGPNEQFF
14	-	TRBJ2-1	many	TRBV12-3/TRBV12-4	TGTGCCACCAGAGACTCGGGGGTCTACAATGAGCAGTTCTTC	CATRDSGVYNEQFF
15	TRBD1	TRBJ2-3	few	TRBV5-1	TGCGCCAGCAGCTCCGGGACAGGGTCCGCAGATACGCAGTATTTT	CASSSGTGSADTQYF
15	-	TRBJ1-4	-	TRBV7-2	TGTGCCAGCAGCTTAGCGTTAGGGGACGCGGAAAAACTGTTTTTT	CASSLALGDAEKLFF
14	-	TRBJ2-5	-	TRBV7-8	TGTGCCAGCAGCTTAGAGTCAGCACAAGAGACCCAGTACTTC	CASSLESAQETQYF
11	-	TRBJ2-1	-	TRBV28	TGTGCCAGCAGCTTCAGGGATGAGCTGTTCTTC	CASSFRDELFF
16	-	TRBJ2-1	-	TRBV29-1	TGCAGCGTTGAAGGGTTCCGGAAGAGCTCCTACAATGAGCAGTTCTTC	CSVEGFRKSSYNEQFF
15	-	TRBJ1-6	-	TRBV7-6	TGTGCCAGCAGCTTAGACGCAGTCCCTAATTCACCCCTCCACTTT	CASSLDAVPNSPLHF
15	TRBD1	TRBJ2-1	many	TRBV2	TGTGCCAGCAGTCCCCGGGACAGGGACTACAATGAGCAGTTCTTC	CASSPRDRDYNEQFF
16	-	TRBJ1-1	-	TRBV3-1	TGTGCCAGCAGCCAAGAGTCAGGGGCGAGGAACACTGAAGCTTTCTTT	CASSQESGARNTEAFF
13	-	TRBJ2-5	few	TRBV20-1	TGCAGTGTTCGTCGGGACACCCAAGAGACCCAGTACTTC	CSVRRDTQETQYF
15	TRBD2	TRBJ2-3	-	TRBV12-3/TRBV12-4	TGTGCCAGCAGTACGGGGGGAGTGGGGACAGATACGCAGTATTTT	CASSTGGVGTDTQYF